This T cell receptor beta chain was profiled in a study of blood T cell repertoires in COVID-19. For the study at large: Samples taken during acute and convalescent COVID-19 were collected in the United States, Italy and Spain. From T cells, B-cell-depleted T cells, or PBMCs came the material, which was cDNA or gDNA.

In the authors' workflow: Estimated nucleated cell counts came from reference gene primer amplification. TCRdb's table, derived via immunoSEQ multiplex PCR, lists solely in-frame clones and lacks some. D and trimming were read from the DNA, whereas the V and J calls and clone size are those reported in that table. The table has under 300,000 clones, about four fifths seen once. CDR1 MDHEN and CDR2 SYDVKM come from the germline V gene. The CDR3 contains 12 residues. The junction had 3 bases not matched to a gene; V was cut back by 4 bases and J by 7 bases. This chain joins TRBV28 and TRBJ1-2; 7 bases map to TRBD1. This TCR was sampled from a woman younger than 30 with acute or convalescent COVID-19. The sequencing input was peripheral blood. The CDR3 DNA is TGTGCCAGCAGTTCACAGGGGTCTGGCTACACCTTC. It codes for CASSSQGSGYTF.